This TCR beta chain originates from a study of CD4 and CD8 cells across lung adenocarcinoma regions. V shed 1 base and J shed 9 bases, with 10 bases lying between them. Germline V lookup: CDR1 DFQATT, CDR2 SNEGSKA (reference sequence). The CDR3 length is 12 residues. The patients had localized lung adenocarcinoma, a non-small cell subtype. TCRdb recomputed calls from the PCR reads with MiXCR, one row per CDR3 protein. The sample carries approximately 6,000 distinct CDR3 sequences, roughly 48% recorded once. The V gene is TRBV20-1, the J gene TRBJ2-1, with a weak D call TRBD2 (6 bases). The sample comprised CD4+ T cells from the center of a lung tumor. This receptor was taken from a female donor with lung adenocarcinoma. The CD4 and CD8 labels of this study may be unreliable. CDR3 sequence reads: CSARGLGGEQFF. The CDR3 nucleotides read TGCAGTGCTAGAGGGTTGGGGGGTGAGCAGTTCTTC.